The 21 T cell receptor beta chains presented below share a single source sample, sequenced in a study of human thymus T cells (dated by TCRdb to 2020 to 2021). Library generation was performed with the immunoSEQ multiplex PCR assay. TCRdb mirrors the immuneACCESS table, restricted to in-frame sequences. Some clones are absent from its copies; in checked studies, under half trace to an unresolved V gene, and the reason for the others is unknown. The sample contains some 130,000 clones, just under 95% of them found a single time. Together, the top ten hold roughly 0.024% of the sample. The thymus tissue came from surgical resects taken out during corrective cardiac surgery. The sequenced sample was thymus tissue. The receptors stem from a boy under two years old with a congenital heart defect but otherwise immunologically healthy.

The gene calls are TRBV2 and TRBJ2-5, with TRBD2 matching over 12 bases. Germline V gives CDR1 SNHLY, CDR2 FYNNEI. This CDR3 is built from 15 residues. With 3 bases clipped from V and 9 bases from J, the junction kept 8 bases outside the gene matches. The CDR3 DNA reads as TGTGCCAGCAGTGATAGACTAGCGGGGGCAAGGGCCCAGTACTTC. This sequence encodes CASSDRLAGARAQYF.

CDR3 coding DNA: TGTGCCAGCAGCCTCCACAGGGATTACCAAGAGACCCAGTACTTC. Residues: CASSLHRDYQETQYF. The chain combines TRBV7-2 with TRBJ2-5, with D tentatively TRBD1 (6 bases). The V end lost 5 bases, the J end lost 0 bases, and 13 bases lay between the germline ends. CDR1 and CDR2 from the germline V gene are SGHTA and FQGNSA. The CDR3 is made up of 15 amino acids.

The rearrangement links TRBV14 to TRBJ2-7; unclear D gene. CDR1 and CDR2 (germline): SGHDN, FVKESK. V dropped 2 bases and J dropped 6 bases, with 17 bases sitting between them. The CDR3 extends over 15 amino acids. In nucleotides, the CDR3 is TGTGCCAGCAGCCAAAGTTACATACCGCCAGTCGAGCAGTACTTC. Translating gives CASSQSYIPPVEQYF.

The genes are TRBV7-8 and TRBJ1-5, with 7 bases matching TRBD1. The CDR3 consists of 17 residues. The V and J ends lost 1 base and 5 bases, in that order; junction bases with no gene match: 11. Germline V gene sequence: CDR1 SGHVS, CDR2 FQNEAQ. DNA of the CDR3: TGTGCCAGCAGCTTAGAATCCCGACAGGGAATCCATCAGCCCCAGCATTTT. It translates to CASSLESRQGIHQPQHF. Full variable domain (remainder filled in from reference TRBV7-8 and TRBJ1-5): GAGVSQSPRYKVAKRGQDVALRCDPISGHVSLFWYQQALGQGPEFLTYFQNEAQLDKSGLPSDRFFAERPEGSVSTLKIQRTQQEDSAVYLCASSLESRQGIHQPQHFGDGTRLSIL.

This CDR3 is CAISELGQGDGYTF. Written as DNA, the CDR3 is TGTGCCATCAGTGAATTAGGGCAGGGGGACGGCTACACCTTC. The chain links TRBV10-3 to TRBJ1-2; 7 bases map to TRBD1. The CDR3 extends over 14 amino acids. Germline CDR1 reads ENHRY; CDR2 reads SYGVKD. V was clipped by 3 bases and J by 8 bases; unmatched bases: 9.

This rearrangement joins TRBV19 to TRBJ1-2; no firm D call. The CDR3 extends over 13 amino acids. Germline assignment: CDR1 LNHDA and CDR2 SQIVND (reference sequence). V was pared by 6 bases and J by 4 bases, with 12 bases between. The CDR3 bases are TGTGCCAGTAGCCCCGGACGGAGCTATGGCTACACCTTC. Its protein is CASSPGRSYGYTF.

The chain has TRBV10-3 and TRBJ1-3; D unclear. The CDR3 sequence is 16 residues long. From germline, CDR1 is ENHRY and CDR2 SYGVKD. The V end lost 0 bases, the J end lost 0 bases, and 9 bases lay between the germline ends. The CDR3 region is CAISESKQISGNTIYF. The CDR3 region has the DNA TGTGCCATCAGTGAGTCGAAACAGATCTCTGGAAACACCATATATTTT.

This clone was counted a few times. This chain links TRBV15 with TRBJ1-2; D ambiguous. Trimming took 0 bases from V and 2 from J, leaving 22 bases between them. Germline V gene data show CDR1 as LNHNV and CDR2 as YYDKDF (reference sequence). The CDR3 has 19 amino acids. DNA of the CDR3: TGTGCCACCAGCAGAGAGAGAGGGCCCCCATGGGGTGTAAACTATGGCTACACCTTC. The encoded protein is CATSRERGPPWGVNYGYTF.

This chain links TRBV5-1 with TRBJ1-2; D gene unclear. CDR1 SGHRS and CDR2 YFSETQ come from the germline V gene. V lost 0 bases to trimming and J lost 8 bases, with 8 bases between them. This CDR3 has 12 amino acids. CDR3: CASSLGGKGYTF. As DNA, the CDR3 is TGCGCCAGCAGCTTGGGAGGCAAGGGCTACACCTTC.

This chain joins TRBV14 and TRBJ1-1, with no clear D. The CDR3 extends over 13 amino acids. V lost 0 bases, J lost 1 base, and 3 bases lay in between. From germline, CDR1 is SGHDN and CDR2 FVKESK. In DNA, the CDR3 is TGTGCCAGCAGCCAAGAAAGGAACACTGAAGCTTTCTTT. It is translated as CASSQERNTEAFF. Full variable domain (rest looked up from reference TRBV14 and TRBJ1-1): EAGVTQFPSHSVIEKGQTVTLRCDPISGHDNLYWYRRVMGKEIKFLLHFVKESKQDESGMPNNRFLAERTGGTYSTLKVQPAELEDSGVYFCASSQERNTEAFFGQGTRLTVV.

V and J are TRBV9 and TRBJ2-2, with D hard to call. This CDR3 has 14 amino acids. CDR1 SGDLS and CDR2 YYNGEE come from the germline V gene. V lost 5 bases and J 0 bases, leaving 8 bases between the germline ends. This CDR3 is CASSEQSNTGELFF. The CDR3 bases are TGTGCCAGCAGTGAACAGTCGAACACCGGGGAGCTGTTTTTT. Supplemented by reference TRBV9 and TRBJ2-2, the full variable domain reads DSGVTQTPKHLITATGQRVTLRCSPRSGDLSVYWYQQSLDQGLQFLIQYYNGEERAKGNILERFSAQQFPDLHSELNLSSLELGDSALYFCASSEQSNTGELFFGEGSRLTVL.

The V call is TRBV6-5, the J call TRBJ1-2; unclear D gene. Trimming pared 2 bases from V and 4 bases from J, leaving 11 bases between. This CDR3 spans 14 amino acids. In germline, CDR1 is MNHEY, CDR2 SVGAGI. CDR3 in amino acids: CASSYKERTYGYTF. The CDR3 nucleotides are TGTGCCAGCAGTTACAAGGAGAGGACCTATGGCTACACCTTC.

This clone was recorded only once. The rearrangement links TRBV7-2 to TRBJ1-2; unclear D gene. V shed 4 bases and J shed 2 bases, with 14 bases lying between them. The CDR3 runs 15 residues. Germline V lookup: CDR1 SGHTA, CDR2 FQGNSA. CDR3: CASSYLPRENYGYTF. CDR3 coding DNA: TGTGCCAGCAGCTACCTTCCGCGGGAAAACTATGGCTACACCTTC.

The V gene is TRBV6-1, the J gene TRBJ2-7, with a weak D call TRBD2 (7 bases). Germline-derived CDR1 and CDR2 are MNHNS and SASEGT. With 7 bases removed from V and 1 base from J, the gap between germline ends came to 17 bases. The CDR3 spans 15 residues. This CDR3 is CASTLGGAGSYEQYF. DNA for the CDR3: TGTGCCAGCACCCTAGGGGGGGCGGGGTCCTACGAGCAGTACTTC.

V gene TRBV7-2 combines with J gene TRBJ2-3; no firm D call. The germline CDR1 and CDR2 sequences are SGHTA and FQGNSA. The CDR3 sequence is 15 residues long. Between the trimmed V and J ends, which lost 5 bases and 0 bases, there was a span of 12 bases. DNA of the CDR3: TGTGCCAGCAGCCCGTATAACCCTAGCACAGATACGCAGTATTTT. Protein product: CASSPYNPSTDTQYF.

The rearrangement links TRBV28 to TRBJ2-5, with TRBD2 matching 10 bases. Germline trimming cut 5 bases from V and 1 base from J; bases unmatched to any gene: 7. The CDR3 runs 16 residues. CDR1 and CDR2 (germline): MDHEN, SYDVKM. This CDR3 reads CASSLSGGAFQETQYF. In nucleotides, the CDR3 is TGTGCCAGCAGTCTCAGCGGGGGGGCCTTCCAAGAGACCCAGTACTTC.

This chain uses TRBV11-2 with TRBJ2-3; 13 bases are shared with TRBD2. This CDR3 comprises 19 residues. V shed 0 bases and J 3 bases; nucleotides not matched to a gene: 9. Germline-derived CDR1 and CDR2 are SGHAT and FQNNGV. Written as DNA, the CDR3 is TGTGCCAGCAGCTTAGATCTCAGGACTAGCGGGGGAAGGACAGATACGCAGTATTTT. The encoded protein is CASSLDLRTSGGRTDTQYF. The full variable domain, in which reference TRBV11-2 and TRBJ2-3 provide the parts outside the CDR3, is EAGVAQSPRYKIIEKRQSVAFWCNPISGHATLYWYQQILGQGPKLLIQFQNNGVVDDSQLPKDRFSAERLKGVDSTLKIQPAKLEDSAVYLCASSLDLRTSGGRTDTQYFGPGTRLTVL.

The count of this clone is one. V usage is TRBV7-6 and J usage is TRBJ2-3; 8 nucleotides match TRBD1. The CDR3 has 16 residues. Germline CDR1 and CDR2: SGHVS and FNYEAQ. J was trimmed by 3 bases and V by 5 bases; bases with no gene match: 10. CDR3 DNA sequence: TGTGCCAGCAGCCCCTTAGACAGGGGCGCGACAGATACGCAGTATTTT. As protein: CASSPLDRGATDTQYF.

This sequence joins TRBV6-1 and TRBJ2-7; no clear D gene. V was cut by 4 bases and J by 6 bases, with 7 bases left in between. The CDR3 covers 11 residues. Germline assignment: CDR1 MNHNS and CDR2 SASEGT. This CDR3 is CASSVAPEQYF. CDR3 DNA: TGTGCCAGCAGTGTAGCTCCCGAGCAGTACTTC.

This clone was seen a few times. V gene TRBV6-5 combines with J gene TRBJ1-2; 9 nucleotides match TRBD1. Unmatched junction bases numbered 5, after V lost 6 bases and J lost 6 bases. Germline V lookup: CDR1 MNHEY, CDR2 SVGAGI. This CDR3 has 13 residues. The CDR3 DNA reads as TGTGCCAGCAGCTACAGGGGGCGCGATGGCTACACCTTC. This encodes CASSYRGRDGYTF.

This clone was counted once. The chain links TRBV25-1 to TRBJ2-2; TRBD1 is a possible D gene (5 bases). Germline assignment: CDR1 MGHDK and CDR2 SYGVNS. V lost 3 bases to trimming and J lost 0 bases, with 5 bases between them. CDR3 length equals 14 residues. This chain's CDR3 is CASSDRANTGELFF. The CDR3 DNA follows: TGTGCCAGCAGTGACAGGGCGAACACCGGGGAGCTGTTTTTT.